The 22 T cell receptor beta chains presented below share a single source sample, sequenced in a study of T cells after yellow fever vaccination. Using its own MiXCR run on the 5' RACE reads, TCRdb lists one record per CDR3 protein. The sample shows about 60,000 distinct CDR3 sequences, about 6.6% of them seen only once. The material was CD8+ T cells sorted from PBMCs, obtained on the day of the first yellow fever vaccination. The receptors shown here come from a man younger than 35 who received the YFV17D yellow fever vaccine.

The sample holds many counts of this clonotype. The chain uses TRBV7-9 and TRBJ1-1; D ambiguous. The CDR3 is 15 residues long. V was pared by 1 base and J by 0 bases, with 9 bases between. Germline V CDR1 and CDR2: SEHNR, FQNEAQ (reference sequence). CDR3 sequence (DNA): TGTGCCAGCAGCTTAGGATTGGGGATGAACACTGAAGCTTTCTTT. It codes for CASSLGLGMNTEAFF.

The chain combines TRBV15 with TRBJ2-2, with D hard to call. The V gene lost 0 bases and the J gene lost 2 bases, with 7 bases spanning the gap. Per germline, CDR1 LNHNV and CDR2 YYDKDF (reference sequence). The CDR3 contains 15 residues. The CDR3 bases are TGTGCCACCAGCAGAGATCTCCGAAACACCGGGGAGCTGTTTTTT. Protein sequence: CATSRDLRNTGELFF.

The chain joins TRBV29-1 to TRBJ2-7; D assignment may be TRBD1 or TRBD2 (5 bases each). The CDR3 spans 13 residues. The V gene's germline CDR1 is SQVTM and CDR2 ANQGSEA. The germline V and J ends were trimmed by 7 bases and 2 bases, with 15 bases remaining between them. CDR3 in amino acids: CSASGRSAYEQYF. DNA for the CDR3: TGCAGCGCATCGGGACGGTCGGCCTACGAGCAGTACTTC.

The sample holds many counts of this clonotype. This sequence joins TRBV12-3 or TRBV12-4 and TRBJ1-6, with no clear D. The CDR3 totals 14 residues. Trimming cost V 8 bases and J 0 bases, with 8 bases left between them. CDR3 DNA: TGTGCCAGCGGGCCAAGCTCCTATAATTCACCCCTCCACTTT. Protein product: CASGPSSYNSPLHF.

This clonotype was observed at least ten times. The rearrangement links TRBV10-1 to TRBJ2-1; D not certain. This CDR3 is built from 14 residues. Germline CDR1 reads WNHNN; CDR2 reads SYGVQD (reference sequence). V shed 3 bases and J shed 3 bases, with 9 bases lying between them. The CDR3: CASSDSGYYNEQFF. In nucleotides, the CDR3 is TGCGCCAGCAGTGATAGTGGTTACTACAATGAGCAGTTCTTC.

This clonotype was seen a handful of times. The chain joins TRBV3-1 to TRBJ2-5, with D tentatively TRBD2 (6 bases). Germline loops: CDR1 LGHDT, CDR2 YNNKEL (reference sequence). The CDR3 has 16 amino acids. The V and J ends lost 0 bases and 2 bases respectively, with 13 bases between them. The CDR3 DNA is TGTGCCAGCAGCCAAGAAGGAAAGCTAGCGCAAGAGACCCAGTACTTC. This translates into CASSQEGKLAQETQYF.

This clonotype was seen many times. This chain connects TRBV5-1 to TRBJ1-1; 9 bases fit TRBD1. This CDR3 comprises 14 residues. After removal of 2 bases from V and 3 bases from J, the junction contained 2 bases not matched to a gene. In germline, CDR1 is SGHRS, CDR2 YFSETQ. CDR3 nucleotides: TGCGCCAGCAGCTTCCGGACAGGGGACACTGAAGCTTTCTTT. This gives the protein CASSFRTGDTEAFF.

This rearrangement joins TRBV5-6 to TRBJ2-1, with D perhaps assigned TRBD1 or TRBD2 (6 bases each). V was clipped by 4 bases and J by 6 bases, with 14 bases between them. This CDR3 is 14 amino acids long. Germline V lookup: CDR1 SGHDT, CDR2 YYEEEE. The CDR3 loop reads CASSPGGLCNEQFF. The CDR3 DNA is TGTGCCAGCAGCCCCGGGGGCCTCTGCAATGAGCAGTTCTTC.

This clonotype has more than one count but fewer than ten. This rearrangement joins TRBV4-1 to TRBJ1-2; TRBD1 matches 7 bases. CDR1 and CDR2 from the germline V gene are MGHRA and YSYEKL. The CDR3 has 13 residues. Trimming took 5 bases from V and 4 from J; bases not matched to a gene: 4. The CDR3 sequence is CASSDRVGYGYTF. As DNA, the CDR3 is TGCGCCAGCAGCGACAGGGTGGGCTATGGCTACACCTTC.

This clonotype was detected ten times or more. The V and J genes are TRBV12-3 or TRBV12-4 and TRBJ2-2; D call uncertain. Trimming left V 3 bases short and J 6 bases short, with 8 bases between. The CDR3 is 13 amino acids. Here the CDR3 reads CASSFGVSGELFF. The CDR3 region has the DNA TGTGCCAGCAGTTTTGGAGTTTCCGGGGAGCTGTTTTTT.

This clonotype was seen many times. CDR3 region: CSARKDRPSSYNEQFF. The DNA for the CDR3 is TGCAGTGCTAGAAAGGACAGGCCGAGCTCCTACAATGAGCAGTTCTTC. V usage is TRBV20-1 and J usage is TRBJ2-1, with 7 bases aligning to TRBD1. Germline V lookup: CDR1 DFQATT, CDR2 SNEGSKA (reference sequence). The CDR3 length is 16 residues. The junction had 7 bases not matched to a gene; V was cut back by 2 bases and J by 0 bases.

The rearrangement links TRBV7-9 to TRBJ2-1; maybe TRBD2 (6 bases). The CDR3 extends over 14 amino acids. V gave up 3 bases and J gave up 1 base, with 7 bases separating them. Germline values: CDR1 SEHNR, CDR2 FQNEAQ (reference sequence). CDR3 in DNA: TGTGCCAGCAGCTTCCGGGAGTCCTACAATGAGCAGTTCTTC. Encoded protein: CASSFRESYNEQFF.

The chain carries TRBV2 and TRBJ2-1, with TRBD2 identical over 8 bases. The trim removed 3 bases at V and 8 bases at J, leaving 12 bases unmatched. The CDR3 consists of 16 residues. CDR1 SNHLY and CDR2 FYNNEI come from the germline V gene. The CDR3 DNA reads TGTGCCAGCAGTGAGAGGCCCGGGACTAGTTTCTATGAGCAGTTCTTC. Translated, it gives CASSERPGTSFYEQFF.

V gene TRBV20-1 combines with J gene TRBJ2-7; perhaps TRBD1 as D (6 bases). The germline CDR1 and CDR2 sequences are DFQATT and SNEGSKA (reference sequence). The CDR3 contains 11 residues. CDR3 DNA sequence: TGCGGGGGCCTCACGGGCTACGAGCAGTACTTC. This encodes CGGLTGYEQYF.

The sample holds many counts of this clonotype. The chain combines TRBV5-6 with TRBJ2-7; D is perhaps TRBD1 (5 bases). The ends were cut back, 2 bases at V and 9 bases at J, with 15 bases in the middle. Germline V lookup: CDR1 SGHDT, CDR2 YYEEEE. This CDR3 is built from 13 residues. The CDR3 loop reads CASSFGAGQRQYF. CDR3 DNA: TGTGCCAGCAGCTTTGGAGCAGGGCAAAGGCAGTACTTC.

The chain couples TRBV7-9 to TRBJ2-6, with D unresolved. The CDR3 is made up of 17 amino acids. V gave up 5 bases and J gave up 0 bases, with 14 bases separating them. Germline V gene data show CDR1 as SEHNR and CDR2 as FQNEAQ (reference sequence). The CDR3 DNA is TGTGCCAGCAGCCCCCCAGACGAGATCTCTGGGGCCAACGTCCTGACTTTC. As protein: CASSPPDEISGANVLTF.

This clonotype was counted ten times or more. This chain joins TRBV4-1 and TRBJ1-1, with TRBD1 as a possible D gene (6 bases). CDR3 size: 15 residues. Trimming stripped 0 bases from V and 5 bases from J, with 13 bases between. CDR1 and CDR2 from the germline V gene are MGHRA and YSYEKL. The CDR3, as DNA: TGCGCCAGCAGCCAAGATCCACAGGGACCAACTGAAGCTTTCTTT. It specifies CASSQDPQGPTEAFF.

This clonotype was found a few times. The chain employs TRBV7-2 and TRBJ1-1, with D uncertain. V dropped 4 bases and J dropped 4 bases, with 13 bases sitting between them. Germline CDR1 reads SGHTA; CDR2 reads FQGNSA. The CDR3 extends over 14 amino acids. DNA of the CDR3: TGTGCCAGCAGCTCCTCGGTCCGGAGCACTGAAGCTTTCTTT. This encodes CASSSSVRSTEAFF.

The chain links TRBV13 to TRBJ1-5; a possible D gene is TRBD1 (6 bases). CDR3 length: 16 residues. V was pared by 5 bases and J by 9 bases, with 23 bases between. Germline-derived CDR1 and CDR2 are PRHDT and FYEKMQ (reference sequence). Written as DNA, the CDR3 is TGTGCCAGCAGCCAATCCACCCTAGGGGGGCCAGGGCCCCAGCATTTT. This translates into CASSQSTLGGPGPQHF.

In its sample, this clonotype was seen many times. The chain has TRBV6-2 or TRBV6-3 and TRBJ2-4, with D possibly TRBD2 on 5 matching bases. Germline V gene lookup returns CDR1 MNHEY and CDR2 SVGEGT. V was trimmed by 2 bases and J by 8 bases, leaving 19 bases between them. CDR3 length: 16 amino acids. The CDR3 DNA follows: TGTGCCAGCAGTTACCGGAGTACTAGTAAGGAACACATTCAGTACTTC. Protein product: CASSYRSTSKEHIQYF.

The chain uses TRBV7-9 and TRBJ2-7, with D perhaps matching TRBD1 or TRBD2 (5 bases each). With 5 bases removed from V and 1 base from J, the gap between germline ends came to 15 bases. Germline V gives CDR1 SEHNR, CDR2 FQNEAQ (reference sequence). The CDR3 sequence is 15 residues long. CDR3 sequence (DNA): TGTGCCAGCAGCCCAATTAATGAGGGGTCCTACGAGCAGTACGTC. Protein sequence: CASSPINEGSYEQYV.

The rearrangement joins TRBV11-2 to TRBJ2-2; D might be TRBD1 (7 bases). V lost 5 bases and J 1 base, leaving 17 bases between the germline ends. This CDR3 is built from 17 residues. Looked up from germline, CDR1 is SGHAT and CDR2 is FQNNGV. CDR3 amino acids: CASSPRRDRLNTGELFF. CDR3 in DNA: TGTGCCAGCAGCCCTCGGAGGGACAGACTGAACACCGGGGAGCTGTTTTTT.